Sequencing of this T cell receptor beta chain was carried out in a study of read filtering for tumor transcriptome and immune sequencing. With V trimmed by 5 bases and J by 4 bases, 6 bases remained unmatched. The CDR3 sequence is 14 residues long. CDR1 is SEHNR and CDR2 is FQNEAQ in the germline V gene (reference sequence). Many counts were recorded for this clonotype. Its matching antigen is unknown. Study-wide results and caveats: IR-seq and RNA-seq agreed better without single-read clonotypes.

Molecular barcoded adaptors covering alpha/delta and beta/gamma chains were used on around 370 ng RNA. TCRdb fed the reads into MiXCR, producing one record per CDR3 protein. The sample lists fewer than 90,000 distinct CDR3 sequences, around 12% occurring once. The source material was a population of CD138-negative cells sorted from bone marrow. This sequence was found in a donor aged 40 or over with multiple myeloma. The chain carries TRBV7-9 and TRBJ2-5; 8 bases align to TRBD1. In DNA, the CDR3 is TGTGCCAGCAGCCCCTCAGGGGGCGGAGAGACCCAGTACTTC. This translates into CASSPSGGGETQYF. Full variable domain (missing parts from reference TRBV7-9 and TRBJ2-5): DTGVSQNPRHKITKRGQNVTFRCDPISEHNRLYWYRQTLGQGPEFLTYFQNEAQLEKSRLLSDRFSAERPKGSFSTLEIQRTEQGDSAMYLCASSPSGGGETQYFGPGTRLLVL.